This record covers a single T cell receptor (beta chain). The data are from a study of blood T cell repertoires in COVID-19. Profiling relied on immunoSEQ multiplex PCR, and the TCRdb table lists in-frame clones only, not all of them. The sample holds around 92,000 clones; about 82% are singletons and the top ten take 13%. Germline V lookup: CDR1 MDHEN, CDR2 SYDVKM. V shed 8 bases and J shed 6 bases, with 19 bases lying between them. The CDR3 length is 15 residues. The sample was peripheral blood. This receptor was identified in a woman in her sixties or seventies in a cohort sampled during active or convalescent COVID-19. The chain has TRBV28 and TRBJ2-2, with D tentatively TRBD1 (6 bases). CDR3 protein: CASRPTGWLAGELFF. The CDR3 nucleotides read TGTGCCAGCCGACCCACAGGGTGGTTGGCCGGGGAGCTGTTTTTT.